The 32 T cell receptor beta chains below come from one sample, sequenced in a study of OX40 agonist ivuxolimab in advanced cancers. Sequencing used immunoSEQ multiplex PCR; TCRdb keeps in-frame clones, though not all of them. The table has roughly 46,000 clones, roughly 90% seen once. Sequenced material: CD4+ or CD8+ T cells sorted from blood, taken in a trial of the OX40 agonist ivuxolimab. The origin of the receptors is an adult with an advanced solid tumor such as melanoma, head and neck, liver or kidney cancer.

This chain's CDR3 is CSVDASGGALNTEAFF. In DNA form, the CDR3 reads TGCAGCGTTGATGCGTCCGGGGGGGCATTGAACACTGAAGCTTTCTTT. The rearrangement joins TRBV29-1 to TRBJ1-1, with D maybe TRBD1 (6 bases). Germline V gives CDR1 SQVTM, CDR2 ANQGSEA. The CDR3 consists of 16 residues. Trimming removed 3 bases at V and 0 bases at J, with 17 bases between.

This chain connects TRBV4-2 to TRBJ2-3, with 7 bases identical to TRBD1. Germline loops: CDR1 LGHNA, CDR2 YNFKEQ. This CDR3 has 15 amino acids. Trimming cost V 4 bases and J 3 bases; bases outside gene matches: 7. The CDR3 bases are TGTGCCAGCAGCCCCCGGGACAGAGAGACAGATACGCAGTATTTT. Translated, it gives CASSPRDRETDTQYF.

The genes are TRBV6-1 and TRBJ2-5, with D possibly TRBD1 on 6 matching bases. Germline CDR1 MNHNS, CDR2 SASEGT. The CDR3 consists of 14 residues. The ends were cut back, 6 bases at V and 3 bases at J, with 14 bases in the middle. CDR3 loop: CASRDRDTEETQYF. DNA for the CDR3: TGTGCCAGCAGGGACCGGGACACTGAAGAGACCCAGTACTTC.

This chain links TRBV2 with TRBJ1-5; 7 positions match TRBD1. The CDR3 spans 18 residues. Germline trimming cut 5 bases from V and 0 bases from J; bases unmatched to any gene: 13. CDR1 is SNHLY and CDR2 is FYNNEI in the germline V gene. DNA of the CDR3: TGTGCCAGCAGTCCCGAGACAGGGAAGTTTTATAGCAATCAGCCCCAGCATTTT. It yields the protein CASSPETGKFYSNQPQHF.

This clone was seen just once. The V gene is TRBV28, the J gene TRBJ1-4; 8 bases match TRBD1. This CDR3 comprises 14 residues. V dropped 5 bases and J dropped 7; count of bases not matched to a gene: 6. Germline V CDR1 and CDR2: MDHEN, SYDVKM. CDR3 DNA sequence: TGTGCCAGCAGTGACAGGGGTACGAGTGAAAAACTGTTTTTT. It yields the protein CASSDRGTSEKLFF. Together with reference TRBV28 and TRBJ1-4, the CDR3 gives the full variable domain: DVKVTQSSRYLVKRTGEKVFLECVQDMDHENMFWYRQDPGLGLRLIYFSYDVKMKEKGDIPEGYSVSREKKERFSLILESASTNQTSMYLCASSDRGTSEKLFFGSGTQLSVL.

The rearrangement links TRBV19 to TRBJ2-1; 13 nucleotides agree with TRBD2. Germline lookup yields CDR1 LNHDA and CDR2 SQIVND (reference sequence). The CDR3 contains 15 residues. Losses at the gene ends were 6 bases for V and 9 bases for J; bases not matched to a gene: 8. The CDR3 here is CASSFGLAGASEQFF. DNA of the CDR3: TGTGCCAGTAGCTTTGGACTAGCGGGAGCTAGTGAGCAGTTCTTC.

The V gene is TRBV5-1, the J gene TRBJ2-2; the match to TRBD2 covers 9 bases. The CDR3 loop spans 15 amino acids. Germline V gene sequence: CDR1 SGHRS, CDR2 YFSETQ. The junction had 5 bases not matched to a gene; V was cut back by 4 bases and J by 4 bases. The CDR3: CASSQAGGATGELFF. The CDR3 DNA is TGCGCCAGCAGCCAAGCGGGAGGAGCCACCGGGGAGCTGTTTTTT.

V and J are TRBV28 and TRBJ2-1, with 11 bases identical to TRBD2. Trimming cost V 2 bases and J 0 bases; bases outside gene matches: 3. There are 17 residues in the CDR3. Germline V gene lookup returns CDR1 MDHEN and CDR2 SYDVKM. The DNA of the CDR3 is TGTGCCAGCAGTTTAGGGACTAGCGGTTTCTCCTACAATGAGCAGTTCTTC. It is translated as CASSLGTSGFSYNEQFF.

The J gene is TRBJ2-1, the V gene TRBV11-3; 11 bases fit TRBD2. The trim removed 5 bases at V and 8 bases at J, leaving 20 bases unmatched. Germline lookup yields CDR1 SGHNT and CDR2 YENEEA. The CDR3 totals 19 residues. CDR3 DNA: TGTGCCAGCAGCCCGGGTGAGATATTTCAGACTAGCGGGACCCATGAGCAGTTCTTC. Translation: CASSPGEIFQTSGTHEQFF.

This clone was recorded once. The V and J genes are TRBV5-4 and TRBJ2-5; weak D call: TRBD2 (6 bases). In germline, CDR1 is SGHNT, CDR2 YYREEE (reference sequence). The CDR3 loop spans 16 amino acids. The V end was cut by 0 bases, the J end by 5 bases, with 17 bases between. The CDR3 DNA reads as TGTGCCAGCAGCTTGGTCTTGGGAGGAGGGTCGGAGACCCAGTACTTC. It is translated as CASSLVLGGGSETQYF.

V is TRBV28 and J is TRBJ2-7, with 7 bases identical to TRBD1. The CDR3 covers 15 residues. Trimming at V came to 1 base and at J to 0 bases, leaving 3 bases not matched to a gene. Germline values: CDR1 MDHEN, CDR2 SYDVKM. The CDR3 here is CASSLFGTVSYEQYF. The CDR3 DNA sequence: TGTGCCAGCAGTTTATTCGGGACAGTCTCCTACGAGCAGTACTTC.

The gene calls are TRBV5-1 and TRBJ2-1; 9 nucleotides agree with TRBD2. The V gene's germline CDR1 is SGHRS and CDR2 YFSETQ. The CDR3 totals 13 residues. Unmatched junction bases numbered 5, after V lost 4 bases and J lost 9 bases. CDR3 bases: TGCGCCAGCAGCCAGGGTAGCGGGAGTGAGCAGTTCTTC. Its protein is CASSQGSGSEQFF.

The chain recombines TRBV5-1 with TRBJ1-2; TRBD1 matches at 8 bases. V trimming: 3 bases; J trimming: 6 bases; junction bases outside the gene matches: 1. The germline CDR1 and CDR2 sequences are SGHRS and YFSETQ. CDR3 size: 12 residues. The CDR3 is CASSSQGDGYTF. The CDR3 DNA follows: TGCGCCAGCAGCTCACAGGGGGATGGCTACACCTTC.

V usage is TRBV19 and J usage is TRBJ2-3; no clear D gene. CDR1 and CDR2 (germline): LNHDA, SQIVND (reference sequence). V gave up 4 bases and J gave up 5 bases, with 4 bases separating them. The CDR3 is made up of 11 amino acids. The CDR3, as DNA: TGTGCCAGTAGTAAGGTAGATACGCAGTATTTT. It specifies CASSKVDTQYF.

This clone was seen just once. The V call is TRBV5-1, the J call TRBJ2-2, with 8 bases that match TRBD2. Trimming took 3 bases from V and 7 from J; bases not matched to a gene: 14. CDR3 size: 17 residues. Looked up from germline, CDR1 is SGHRS and CDR2 is YFSETQ. The CDR3 sequence is CASSSRRSGREDGELFF. The CDR3 DNA follows: TGCGCCAGCAGCTCGCGGAGGTCAGGGCGGGAGGACGGGGAGCTGTTTTTT.

The J gene is TRBJ2-7, the V gene TRBV6-6; 8 bases line up with TRBD2. The length of the CDR3 is 14 residues. Germline values: CDR1 MNHNY, CDR2 SVGAGI (reference sequence). The trim removed 3 bases at V and 2 bases at J, leaving 3 bases unmatched. As DNA, the CDR3 is TGTGCCAGCAGTTATCTAGCGGGCCCCTACGAGCAGTACTTC. It is translated as CASSYLAGPYEQYF.

The rearrangement links TRBV7-6 to TRBJ1-1; TRBD1 aligns across 7 bases. V shed 0 bases and J 4 bases; nucleotides not matched to a gene: 14. CDR3 length: 18 amino acids. CDR1 and CDR2 (germline): SGHVS, FNYEAQ. The CDR3 here is CASSLAAGGGGGVTEAFF. CDR3 DNA sequence: TGTGCCAGCAGCTTAGCCGCAGGGGGAGGCGGAGGTGTCACTGAAGCTTTCTTT.

The chain combines TRBV1 with TRBJ2-5; the table gives TRBD2 as D, unverified against the DNA. TRBV1 is recorded as a pseudogene. CDR3 size: 17 residues. The CDR3 region has the DNA TGCACCAGCAGCCATAAGACTAGCGGGAAGCATCAAGAGACCCAGTACTTC. It yields the protein CTSSHKTSGKHQETQYF.

The genes are TRBV15 and TRBJ2-7; D tentatively reads TRBD1 or TRBD2 (7 bases each). This CDR3 spans 13 amino acids. The germline V and J ends were trimmed by 2 bases and 4 bases, with 9 bases remaining between them. Germline assignment: CDR1 LNHNV and CDR2 YYDKDF (reference sequence). This CDR3 is CATSRQGGYEQYF. As DNA, the CDR3 is TGTGCCACCAGCAGACAGGGGGGGTACGAGCAGTACTTC.

This rearrangement joins TRBV2 to TRBJ2-2; D ambiguous. The CDR3 runs 11 residues. V lost 6 bases to trimming and J lost 6 bases, with 5 bases between them. Germline assignment: CDR1 SNHLY and CDR2 FYNNEI. The CDR3 DNA reads TGTGCCAGCAGGTTGGCCGGGGAGCTGTTTTTT. It translates to CASRLAGELFF.

Only a few counts were recorded for this clone. The chain carries TRBV5-1 and TRBJ2-1, with D uncertain. The V and J ends lost 1 base and 5 bases respectively, with 10 bases between them. This CDR3 comprises 14 residues. The germline V gene encodes CDR1 SGHRS and CDR2 YFSETQ. The CDR3 DNA follows: TGCGCCAGCAGCTTGAATTCCGGTAACAATGAGCAGTTCTTC. As protein: CASSLNSGNNEQFF.

The sample holds a few counts of this clone. The gene calls are TRBV10-3 and TRBJ1-1; D gene ambiguous. CDR1 is ENHRY, CDR2 SYGVKD, per germline. The V gene lost 0 bases and the J gene lost 1 base, with 9 bases spanning the gap. The CDR3 length is 15 residues. The CDR3 DNA reads TGTGCCATCAGTGAGTCGTGGTTAGGGAACACTGAAGCTTTCTTT. This sequence encodes CAISESWLGNTEAFF.

The chain combines TRBV5-6 with TRBJ2-3; D unresolved. The germline V gene has CDR1 SGHDT and CDR2 YYEEEE. The CDR3 extends over 13 amino acids. Trimming removed 1 base at V and 3 bases at J, with 6 bases between. The CDR3 loop is CASSLWSTDTQYF. The CDR3 DNA sequence: TGTGCCAGCAGCTTGTGGAGTACAGATACGCAGTATTTT.

V is TRBV5-4 and J is TRBJ2-7; tentatively, D is TRBD1 (5 bases). V was pared by 1 base and J by 3 bases, with 17 bases between. The CDR3 runs to 16 residues. The germline gives CDR1 SGHNT, CDR2 YYREEE (reference sequence). The CDR3 region is CASSLKGPDGIYEQYF. In DNA, the CDR3 is TGTGCCAGCAGCTTGAAGGGGCCGGACGGTATCTACGAGCAGTACTTC. The whole variable domain, filled in from reference TRBV5-4 and TRBJ2-7, reads ETGVTQSPTHLIKTRGQQVTLRCSSQSGHNTVSWYQQALGQGPQFIFQYYREEENGRGNFPPRFSGLQFPNYSSELNVNALELDDSALYLCASSLKGPDGIYEQYFGPGTRLTVT.

The CDR3 DNA sequence: TGTGCCAGCAGTGCGTCTAGCGGGAGCCTGGAGACCCAGTACTTC. This encodes CASSASSGSLETQYF. V usage is TRBV6-1 and J usage is TRBJ2-5; 10 bases agree with TRBD2. Germline V gives CDR1 MNHNS, CDR2 SASEGT. J gave up 5 bases and V 4 bases, and 7 bases lay outside the gene matches. CDR3 length: 15 amino acids.

The chain is built from TRBV6-8 and TRBJ2-2, with D unclear. The CDR3 has 12 amino acids. The V end was cut by 5 bases, the J end by 8 bases, with 9 bases between. Germline V lookup: CDR1 MNHGY, CDR2 SAAAGT. As DNA, the CDR3 is TGTGCCAGCAGTGTAACTTGGGGGGAGCTGTTTTTT. It specifies CASSVTWGELFF.

V gene TRBV28 combines with J gene TRBJ1-1; no clear D gene. V was trimmed by 4 bases and J by 0 bases, leaving 6 bases between them. This CDR3 contains 13 residues. The germline V gene has CDR1 MDHEN and CDR2 SYDVKM. The CDR3 loop reads CASSSYLNTEAFF. In nucleotides, the CDR3 is TGTGCCAGCAGTTCTTACCTGAACACTGAAGCTTTCTTT.

The rearrangement uses TRBV11-3 and TRBJ2-3; D unclear. V was clipped by 5 bases and J by 0 bases, with 3 bases between them. Per the germline V gene, CDR1 is SGHNT and CDR2 is YENEEA. The length of the CDR3 is 12 residues. CDR3 bases: TGTGCCAGCAGCCCCAGCACAGATACGCAGTATTTT. Translated, it gives CASSPSTDTQYF.

The chain uses TRBV4-1 and TRBJ2-1; 10 bases map to TRBD2. J gave up 0 bases and V 0 bases, and 11 bases lay outside the gene matches. The CDR3 is 20 residues long. CDR1 and CDR2 (germline): MGHRA, YSYEKL. The CDR3 spells CASSQDSGLAALSSYNEQFF. The CDR3 DNA reads as TGCGCCAGCAGCCAAGATTCAGGACTAGCGGCCTTAAGCTCCTACAATGAGCAGTTCTTC.

The chain joins TRBV28 to TRBJ2-7; D not certain. CDR1 is MDHEN and CDR2 is SYDVKM in the germline V gene. The length of the CDR3 is 14 residues. V lost 6 bases and J lost 4, with 16 bases in between. CDR3 DNA sequence: TGTGCCAGCAGCCTCTTCAGCGAGGTATACGAGCAGTACTTC. Its translation: CASSLFSEVYEQYF. The variable domain in full, completed from reference TRBV28 and TRBJ2-7, reads DVKVTQSSRYLVKRTGEKVFLECVQDMDHENMFWYRQDPGLGLRLIYFSYDVKMKEKGDIPEGYSVSREKKERFSLILESASTNQTSMYLCASSLFSEVYEQYFGPGTRLTVT.

The chain combines TRBV28 with TRBJ1-2, with a tentative D call TRBD1 (6 bases). Germline V gives CDR1 MDHEN, CDR2 SYDVKM. V was trimmed by 5 bases and J by 4 bases, leaving 14 bases between them. The CDR3 spans 14 residues. The CDR3 sequence: CASSPWTALYGYTF. The CDR3 bases are TGTGCCAGCAGTCCTTGGACAGCTCTCTATGGCTACACCTTC.

This chain joins TRBV5-1 and TRBJ2-3; no clear D. The V gene lost 4 bases and the J gene lost 5 bases, with 14 bases spanning the gap. The CDR3 has 14 amino acids. Germline lookup yields CDR1 SGHRS and CDR2 YFSETQ. The CDR3 nucleotides are TGCGCCAGCAGCCCTGGTGGGGTAGGAGATACGCAGTATTTT. Its translation is CASSPGGVGDTQYF.